What follows is one T cell receptor (beta chain) and its context. This entry belongs to a study of blood T cell repertoires in COVID-19. Losses at the gene ends were 4 bases for V and 2 bases for J; bases not matched to a gene: 5. Germline V gives CDR1 LGHNA, CDR2 YSLEER. CDR3 size: 18 residues. Authors' methods: Amplifying reference gene primers gave estimates of nucleated cell counts. Sequenced by immunoSEQ multiplex PCR; TCRdb stores in-frame clones only, minus some. That table furnishes V, J and clone size, whereas the DNA furnished D and trimming. This table holds approximately 280,000 clones, over 75% found once.

The chain recombines TRBV4-3 with TRBJ2-2, with TRBD2 identical over 15 bases. The sequenced material came from peripheral blood. The TCR originated in a young man with active or convalescent COVID-19. In DNA, the CDR3 is TGCGCCAGCAGCCTCCGGACTAGCGGGGGGGCCAACACCGGGGAGCTGTTTTTT. Its protein product is CASSLRTSGGANTGELFF.